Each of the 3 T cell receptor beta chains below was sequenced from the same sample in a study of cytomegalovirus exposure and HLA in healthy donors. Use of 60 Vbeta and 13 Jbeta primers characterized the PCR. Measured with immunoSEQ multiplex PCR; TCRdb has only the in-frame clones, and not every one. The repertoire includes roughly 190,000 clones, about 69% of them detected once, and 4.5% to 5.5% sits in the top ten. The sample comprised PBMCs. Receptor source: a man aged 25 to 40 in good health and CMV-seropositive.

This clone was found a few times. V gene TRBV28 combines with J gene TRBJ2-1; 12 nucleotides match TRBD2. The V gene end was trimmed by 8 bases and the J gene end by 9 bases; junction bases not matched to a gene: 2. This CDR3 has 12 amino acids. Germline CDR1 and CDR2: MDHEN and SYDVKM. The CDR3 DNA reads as TGTGCCAGCGGACTAGCGGGATTTGAGCAGTTCTTC. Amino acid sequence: CASGLAGFEQFF.

In DNA, the CDR3 is TGCGCCAGCAGCCAAGGGGAGGACAGGGCTGAAGCTTTCTTT. Protein product: CASSQGEDRAEAFF. The rearrangement joins TRBV4-3 to TRBJ1-1, with 8 bases matching TRBD1. Germline V gives CDR1 LGHNA, CDR2 YSLEER. This CDR3 is 14 amino acids long. The ends lost 1 base at V and 6 bases at J; junction bases unmatched: 4.

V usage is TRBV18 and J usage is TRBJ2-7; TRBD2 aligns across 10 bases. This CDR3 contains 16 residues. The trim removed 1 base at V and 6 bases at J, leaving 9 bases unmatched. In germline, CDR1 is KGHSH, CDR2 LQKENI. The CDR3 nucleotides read TGTGCCAGCTCACCACGTCTAGCGGGAGAACTAAGCGAGCAGTACTTC. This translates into CASSPRLAGELSEQYF.